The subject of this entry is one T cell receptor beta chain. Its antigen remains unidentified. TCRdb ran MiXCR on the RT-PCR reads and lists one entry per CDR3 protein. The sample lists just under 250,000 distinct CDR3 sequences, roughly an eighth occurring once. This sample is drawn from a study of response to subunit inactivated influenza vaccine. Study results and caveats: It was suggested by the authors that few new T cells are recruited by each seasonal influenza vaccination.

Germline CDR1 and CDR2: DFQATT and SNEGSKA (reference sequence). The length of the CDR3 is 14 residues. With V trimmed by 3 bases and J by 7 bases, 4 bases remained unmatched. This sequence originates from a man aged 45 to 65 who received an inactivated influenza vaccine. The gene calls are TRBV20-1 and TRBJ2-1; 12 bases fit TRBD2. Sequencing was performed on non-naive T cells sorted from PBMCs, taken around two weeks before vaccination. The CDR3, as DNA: TGCAGTGCTAGGAAAGGGACTAGCGGGAATGAGCAGTTCTTC. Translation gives CSARKGTSGNEQFF.